A single sample is the source of the 22 T cell receptor beta chains below, sequenced in a study of long-term antiretroviral therapy in people with HIV. Survey level was the resolution at which the v3.0 immunoSEQ assay ran. Sequenced by immunoSEQ multiplex PCR; TCRdb stores in-frame clones only, minus some. This table holds about 17,000 clones, about 88% found once. Here the sequenced sample was unsorted PBMCs, taken 0.1 years after starting antiretroviral therapy. All receptors come from a man aged 18-30 years with HIV.

The chain recombines TRBV19 with TRBJ2-3; D ambiguous. The V gene's germline CDR1 is LNHDA and CDR2 SQIVND (reference sequence). The CDR3 covers 15 residues. The ends were cut back, 4 bases at V and 7 bases at J, with 18 bases in the middle. CDR3 protein: CASSRSWQVGNTQYF. CDR3 bases: TGTGCCAGTAGTAGATCCTGGCAGGTTGGGAATACGCAGTATTTT. The full variable domain, with the rest looked up from reference TRBV19 and TRBJ2-3, is DGGITQSPKYLFRKEGQNVTLSCEQNLNHDAMYWYRQDPGQGLRLIYYSQIVNDFQKGDIAEGYSVSREKKESFPLTVTSAQKNPTAFYLCASSRSWQVGNTQYFGPGTRLTVL.

V gene TRBV25-1 combines with J gene TRBJ2-1; D unclear. CDR1 is MGHDK, CDR2 SYGVNS, per germline. The ends were cut back, 2 bases at V and 3 bases at J, with 14 bases in the middle. CDR3 length: 16 residues. As DNA, the CDR3 is TGTGCCAGCAGTGAAGTGGGAAGGGCTTACTACAATGAGCAGTTCTTC. It yields the protein CASSEVGRAYYNEQFF.

This sequence joins TRBV5-6 and TRBJ1-4; D uncertain. The CDR3 length is 14 residues. The V end was cut by 0 bases, the J end by 7 bases, with 10 bases between. Per the germline V gene, CDR1 is SGHDT and CDR2 is YYEEEE. In DNA, the CDR3 is TGTGCCAGCAGCTTGGGGGGTAATAGTGAAAAACTGTTTTTT. It codes for CASSLGGNSEKLFF.

V is TRBV4-3 and J is TRBJ2-1; 9 nucleotides line up with TRBD2. Germline trimming cut 0 bases from V and 8 bases from J; bases unmatched to any gene: 8. This CDR3 is 16 amino acids long. Germline values: CDR1 LGHNA, CDR2 YSLEER. The CDR3 sequence is CASSQDEPSGVDEQFF. In DNA, the CDR3 is TGCGCCAGCAGCCAAGATGAGCCTAGCGGGGTCGATGAGCAGTTCTTC.

The V call is TRBV4-2, the J call TRBJ2-2; D gene uncertain. V was pared by 3 bases and J by 7 bases, with 3 bases between. Germline loops: CDR1 LGHNA, CDR2 YNFKEQ. The CDR3 contains 11 residues. CDR3 in amino acids: CASSQGGELFF. CDR3 bases: TGTGCCAGCAGCCAGGGCGGGGAGCTGTTTTTT.

The chain has TRBV6-5 and TRBJ2-2, with TRBD1 as a possible D gene (5 bases). Germline lookup yields CDR1 MNHEY and CDR2 SVGAGI. The V and J ends lost 3 bases and 2 bases respectively, with 10 bases between them. The CDR3 covers 15 residues. This CDR3 is CASSYTDSNTGELFF. Written as DNA, the CDR3 is TGTGCCAGCAGTTATACAGACAGTAACACCGGGGAGCTGTTTTTT.

The chain is built from TRBV7-9 and TRBJ1-4; D possibly corresponds to TRBD1 (6 bases). CDR1 is SEHNR, CDR2 FQNEAQ, per germline (reference sequence). Deletions cut 8 bases from V and 6 bases from J, with 13 bases between. The CDR3 contains 13 residues. The CDR3 bases are TGTGCCAGCGGGGGGCGTAACGATGAAAAACTGTTTTTT. This translates into CASGGRNDEKLFF. The full variable domain, with the rest looked up from reference TRBV7-9 and TRBJ1-4, is DTGVSQNPRHKITKRGQNVTFRCDPISEHNRLYWYRQTLGQGPEFLTYFQNEAQLEKSRLLSDRFSAERPKGSFSTLEIQRTEQGDSAMYLCASGGRNDEKLFFGSGTQLSVL.

This clone was found once. The chain is built from TRBV6-1 and TRBJ2-7; D uncertain. From germline, CDR1 is MNHNS and CDR2 SASEGT. V lost 2 bases to trimming and J lost 3 bases, with 14 bases between them. This CDR3 comprises 15 residues. The CDR3 region has the DNA TGTGCCAGCAGTGAAACTCAGCAAACAATCTACGAGCAGTACTTC. Protein product: CASSETQQTIYEQYF.

The chain employs TRBV25-1 and TRBJ2-7, with a weak D call TRBD1 (6 bases). The CDR3 consists of 16 residues. Trimming removed 3 bases at V and 2 bases at J, with 17 bases between. In germline, CDR1 is MGHDK, CDR2 SYGVNS. The DNA for the CDR3 is TGTGCCAGCAGTGATTTAACAGGGTCTGGAACCTACGAGCAGTACTTC. Amino acids: CASSDLTGSGTYEQYF.

The CDR3 protein is CASSQVQREYGYTF. CDR3 coding DNA: TGCGCCAGCAGCCAAGTCCAGAGGGAGTATGGCTACACCTTC. This chain links TRBV4-3 with TRBJ1-2; D not certain. This CDR3 is built from 14 residues. Trimming took 1 base from V and 5 from J, leaving 11 bases between them. CDR1 LGHNA and CDR2 YSLEER come from the germline V gene.

This clone was picked up one time. The CDR3 spells CASSFGDRGSVTYEQYF. CDR3 bases: TGTGCCAGCAGCTTTGGTGACAGGGGAAGTGTTACGTACGAGCAGTACTTC. This chain uses TRBV5-5 with TRBJ2-7; 8 bases map to TRBD1. The junction had 14 bases not matched to a gene; V was cut back by 2 bases and J by 4 bases. The V gene's germline CDR1 is SGHKS and CDR2 YYEKEE (reference sequence). This CDR3 is 17 amino acids long.

The chain uses TRBV30 and TRBJ2-2, with D unresolved. V lost 0 bases and J lost 5, with 13 bases in between. This CDR3 comprises 15 residues. CDR1 and CDR2 (germline): GTSNPN, SVGIG (reference sequence). CDR3 sequence reads: CAWSVYPGETGELFF. The CDR3 coding sequence is TGTGCCTGGAGTGTATACCCAGGTGAAACCGGGGAGCTGTTTTTT.

This clone was found once. This sequence joins TRBV5-1 and TRBJ2-1; D may be TRBD2 (5 bases). Looked up from germline, CDR1 is SGHRS and CDR2 is YFSETQ. Trimming removed 4 bases at V and 7 bases at J, with 9 bases between. There are 12 residues in the CDR3. The CDR3 nucleotides read TGCGCCAGCAGCATCCGGGGAAATGAGCAGTTCTTC. It yields the protein CASSIRGNEQFF.

The chain uses TRBV27 and TRBJ1-2; D ambiguous. The CDR3 consists of 16 residues. In germline, CDR1 is MNHEY, CDR2 SMNVEV (reference sequence). Trimming took off 5 bases at V and 5 bases at J, with 21 bases between the two ends. CDR3 coding DNA: TGTGCCAGCAGTCCCGCCGACGGATCACCCATGTATGGCTACACCTTC. It codes for CASSPADGSPMYGYTF.

The gene calls are TRBV6-5 and TRBJ1-2; D possibly corresponds to TRBD1 (5 bases). Looked up from germline, CDR1 is MNHEY and CDR2 is SVGAGI. The V end lost 8 bases, the J end lost 5 bases, and 18 bases lay between the germline ends. The CDR3 runs 14 residues. DNA of the CDR3: TGTGCCAGCGTAGGGACGGGCGAGGGGTATGGCTACACCTTC. Translating gives CASVGTGEGYGYTF.

The chain recombines TRBV10-3 with TRBJ2-2; D is undetermined. Per the germline V gene, CDR1 is ENHRY and CDR2 is SYGVKD. Trimming stripped 6 bases from V and 6 bases from J, with 11 bases between. This CDR3 region has 13 residues. The chain's CDR3 is CAISSSGPGELFF. In DNA form, the CDR3 reads TGTGCCATCAGCTCAAGTGGCCCCGGGGAGCTGTTTTTT.

The V gene is TRBV18, the J gene TRBJ2-1, with a weak D call TRBD2 (6 bases). V was pared by 2 bases and J by 5 bases, with 13 bases between. CDR3 length: 15 residues. Germline V gives CDR1 KGHSH, CDR2 LQKENI. CDR3 sequence: CASSPTGELNNEQFF. CDR3 in DNA: TGTGCCAGCTCACCAACGGGAGAGTTGAACAATGAGCAGTTCTTC.

The rearrangement joins TRBV7-2 to TRBJ2-7; TRBD2 agrees at 7 bases. The V gene's germline CDR1 is SGHTA and CDR2 FQGNSA. V shed 1 base, J shed 4 bases, and the junction held 10 bases outside the gene matches. This CDR3 has 16 residues. The CDR3 DNA reads as TGTGCCAGCAGCTTAGGGTTAGCGGGCCCACCATACGAGCAGTACTTC. Protein: CASSLGLAGPPYEQYF.

V and J are TRBV5-1 and TRBJ2-3; 10 positions match TRBD2. The trim removed 0 bases at V and 4 bases at J, leaving 5 bases unmatched. The CDR3 runs to 16 residues. CDR1 is SGHRS and CDR2 is YFSETQ in the germline V gene. The CDR3 sequence: CASSLGPSGGADTQYF. Here the CDR3 DNA reads TGCGCCAGCAGCTTGGGGCCTAGCGGGGGAGCAGATACGCAGTATTTT.

The V call is TRBV6-5, the J call TRBJ2-5; D unclear. The CDR3 runs 14 residues. The ends were cut back, 3 bases at V and 0 bases at J, with 8 bases in the middle. CDR1 is MNHEY, CDR2 SVGAGI, per germline. CDR3 loop: CASSYKEYQETQYF. The CDR3 bases are TGTGCCAGCAGTTATAAAGAGTACCAAGAGACCCAGTACTTC.

The chain recombines TRBV6-5 with TRBJ2-2; no clear D gene. Germline V gene sequence: CDR1 MNHEY, CDR2 SVGAGI. This CDR3 region has 14 residues. V lost 7 bases and J lost 4, with 13 bases in between. CDR3 sequence reads: CASIGVGSTGELFF. The CDR3 DNA sequence: TGTGCCAGCATCGGAGTGGGATCCACCGGGGAGCTGTTTTTT.

The CDR3 nucleotides are TGTGCCAGCAGTGACCAGACAGGGGGCTATGGCTACACCTTC. Amino acid sequence: CASSDQTGGYGYTF. This chain connects TRBV2 to TRBJ1-2, with TRBD1 identical over 9 bases. CDR1 SNHLY and CDR2 FYNNEI come from the germline V gene. Germline trimming cut 3 bases from V and 4 bases from J; bases unmatched to any gene: 3. The CDR3 is 14 amino acids.